This is a list of T cell receptor beta chains from one sample in a study of T cell responses to AZD1222 COVID-19 vaccine. Repertoires were generated with immunoSEQ multiplex PCR, while TCRdb's copy carries only in-frame clones and drops some. This repertoire shows about 180,000 clones, 85% to 95% found once; its top ten account for about 1.5%. Material: peripheral blood, obtained 28 days after the second AZD1222 dose. The receptors here all came from an adult who received the AZD1222 COVID-19 vaccine. Both conserved end residues are part of each CDR3. The order of the fields is J gene, V gene, D gene, CDR3 length, clone size, CDR3 DNA, CDR3 protein. D genes are given only for firm matches. The listing skips clone size in some rows; elsewhere it reads once, few, many or a size class.

TRBJ1-5	TRBV7-9	.	14	.	TGTGCCAGCAGCCGGGGGGATAGCAATCAGCCCCAGCATTTT	CASSRGDSNQPQHF
TRBJ1-3	TRBV7-2	TRBD1	17	.	TGTGCCAGCAGCTCAGTGACAGGGGTCTACTCTGGAAACACCATATATTTT	CASSSVTGVYSGNTIYF
TRBJ2-1	TRBV19	TRBD2	20	.	TGTGCCAGTAGTATAAATAGCGGGGGGGCCTGGCGGGCCTCCTACAATGAGCAGTTCTTC	CASSINSGGAWRASYNEQFF
TRBJ2-5	TRBV27	.	13	.	TGTGCCAGCAGTTTACAGTACCAAGAGACCCAGTACTTC	CASSLQYQETQYF
TRBJ2-3	TRBV11-1	.	14	.	TGTGCCAGCAGCTTAGGGATCAGCACAGATACGCAGTATTTT	CASSLGISTDTQYF
TRBJ2-1	TRBV12-5	.	13	.	TGTGCTAGTGGTTTGAATAACTACAATGAGCAGTTCTTC	CASGLNNYNEQFF
TRBJ1-5	TRBV15	.	18	.	TGTGCCACCAGGGATGGTCGTTTAGGGGAATATAGCAATCAGCCCCAGCATTTT	CATRDGRLGEYSNQPQHF
TRBJ2-1	TRBV6-1	.	11	.	TGTGCCAGCAGTGACCACAATGAGCAGTTCTTC	CASSDHNEQFF
TRBJ2-3	TRBV9	.	13	.	TGTGCCAGCAGCGTAGGCGGTACAGATACGCAGTATTTT	CASSVGGTDTQYF
TRBJ2-7	TRBV7-9	TRBD1	14	.	TGTGCCAGCAGTAGACAGGGTTCTTCCTACGAGCAGTACTTC	CASSRQGSSYEQYF
TRBJ1-3	TRBV7-2	.	16	.	TGTGCCAGCAACGATGCAGGGATCGCCTCTGGAAACACCATATATTTT	CASNDAGIASGNTIYF
TRBJ1-5	TRBV30	.	12	.	TGTGCCTGGAGTCCCGGGAAGGAGCCCCAGCATTTT	CAWSPGKEPQHF
TRBJ2-7	TRBV19	.	14	.	TGTGCCAGTAGTATAGGTAGCGACGCCTACGAGCAGTACTTC	CASSIGSDAYEQYF
TRBJ2-6	TRBV5-8	.	15	.	TGTGCCAGCAGCTTGGAGTTTACTGGGGCCAACGTCCTGACTTTC	CASSLEFTGANVLTF
TRBJ1-4	TRBV5-1	.	15	.	TGCGCCAGCAGTAATTGGGGCAAAGAAAATGAAAAACTGTTTTTT	CASSNWGKENEKLFF
TRBJ1-5	TRBV6-6	TRBD1	12	.	TGTGCCAGCAGTTACAGTAACGACAGGGTGTATTTT	CASSYSNDRVYF
TRBJ1-5	TRBV6-5	.	15	.	TGTGCCAGCAAGGGGGAGGTATATAGCAATCAGCCCCAGCATTTT	CASKGEVYSNQPQHF
TRBJ2-7	TRBV21-1	.	12	.	TGTGCCAGCAGCAAGGAAGGGTACGGCCAGTACTTC	CASSKEGYGQYF
TRBJ1-2	TRBV28	.	12	.	TGTGCCAGCAGTTCTGAGGGGAATGGCTACACCTTC	CASSSEGNGYTF
TRBJ1-2	TRBV19	TRBD1	12	.	TGTGCCAGTAAAACAGGGGACTATGGCTACACCTTC	CASKTGDYGYTF
TRBJ1-3	TRBV19	.	15	.	TGTGCCAGCCAAAAAGCAGGGTTGTCTGGAAACACCATATATTTT	CASQKAGLSGNTIYF
TRBJ2-5	TRBV14	TRBD2	17	.	TGTGCCAGCAGCCAAGTACTAGCGGGGGTGTACCAAGAGGCCCAGTACTTC	CASSQVLAGVYQEAQYF
TRBJ1-5	TRBV24-1	.	13	.	TGTGCCACCGCACCGAATCCCAATCAGCCCCAGCATTTT	CATAPNPNQPQHF
TRBJ1-1	TRBV6-5	.	11	.	TGTGCCAGCAGCCGCGGCACTGAAGCTTTCTTT	CASSRGTEAFF
TRBJ1-1	TRBV5-1	.	15	.	TGCGCCAGCAGCTTGGAGGGTGCGGGGGACACTGAAGCTTTCTTT	CASSLEGAGDTEAFF
TRBJ1-2	TRBV5-3	.	13	.	TGTGCCAGAGGACCAGGGAGGGACTATGGCTACACCTTC	CARGPGRDYGYTF
TRBJ2-2	TRBV5-8	TRBD2	16	.	TGTGCCAGCAGCCCTTTCGCGGGGGTGGGCACCGGGGAGCTGTTTTTT	CASSPFAGVGTGELFF
TRBJ1-1	TRBV19	TRBD1	15	.	TGTGCCAGTAGTATAGGACAGGGGGCTTACACTGAAGCTTTCTTT	CASSIGQGAYTEAFF
TRBJ2-3	TRBV7-2	.	16	few	TGTGCCAGCAGCTTAGATGGACACCCCATCTGGGATACGCAGTATTTT	CASSLDGHPIWDTQYF
TRBJ1-2	TRBV12-3/TRBV12-4	.	12	.	TGTGCCAGCAGTCCCCGGACATATGGCTACACCTTC	CASSPRTYGYTF
TRBJ1-2	TRBV3-1/TRBV3-2	.	14	.	TGTGCCAGCAGCCATTCGGGGAGGGCGTGCGGCTACACCTTC	CASSHSGRACGYTF
TRBJ2-7	TRBV10-3	TRBD1	14	.	TGTGCCATCAGTTCCGGGACAGGGTTCTACGAGCAGTACTTC	CAISSGTGFYEQYF
TRBJ1-1	TRBV7-9	.	13	.	TGTGCCAGCAGCCGTGGGACGCAGGTTGAAGCTTTCTTT	CASSRGTQVEAFF
TRBJ1-1	TRBV4-1	.	13	.	TGCGCCAGCAGCCAAGCATGGGGGGCGGAAGCTTTCTTT	CASSQAWGAEAFF
TRBJ2-7	TRBV6-6	.	17	.	TGTGCCAGCAGTCCCGCTACTTCAGGGCCCGGGTACCTTTTGCAGTACTTC	CASSPATSGPGYLLQYF
TRBJ2-5	TRBV5-1	.	15	.	TGCGCCAGCAGCTTGGCGGCTAACAAACAAGAGACCCAGTACTTC	CASSLAANKQETQYF
TRBJ2-7	TRBV5-5	TRBD1	16	.	TGTGCCAGCAGCTTGGATCCCGGACAGGGGGCCTACGAGCAGTACTTC	CASSLDPGQGAYEQYF
TRBJ2-1	TRBV7-9	.	15	.	TGTGCCAGCAGCCCAAGGACGGACCCCTACAATGAGCAGTTCTTC	CASSPRTDPYNEQFF
TRBJ2-3	TRBV12-5	TRBD2	16	.	TGTGCTAGTGGTCAACTAGCGGGAGGTGTGACAGATACGCAGTATTTT	CASGQLAGGVTDTQYF
TRBJ2-1	TRBV7-6	.	15	.	TGTGCCAGCAGCCCGGGGGGCGGGTCCTACAATGAGCAGTTCTTC	CASSPGGGSYNEQFF
TRBJ2-7	TRBV5-6	TRBD1	13	.	TGTGCCAGCAGCGGGACAGGGTCCTACGAGCAGTACTTC	CASSGTGSYEQYF
TRBJ1-6	TRBV6-2/TRBV6-3	.	14	.	TGTGCCAGCAGTTACCTGGGTCGTAATTCACCCCTCCACTTT	CASSYLGRNSPLHF
TRBJ2-7	TRBV11-3	.	14	.	TGTGCCAGCAGCCCTTACACTACCCCCTACGAGCAGTACTTC	CASSPYTTPYEQYF
TRBJ1-1	TRBV28	.	13	.	TGTGCCAGCAGTTTACACCCGGGACCCGGAGCTTTCTTT	CASSLHPGPGAFF
TRBJ1-1	TRBV12-3/TRBV12-4	.	11	.	TGTGCCAGCAGTTTAGCCCATGAAGCTTTCTTT	CASSLAHEAFF
TRBJ2-5	TRBV10-3	TRBD2	14	.	TGTGCCGTCGCCACTAGCGGGAGTGATGAGACCCAGTACTTC	CAVATSGSDETQYF
TRBJ1-3	TRBV25-1	.	14	once	TGTGCCAGCGGGGACTCTGGGGCTGGAAACACCATATATTTT	CASGDSGAGNTIYF
TRBJ2-1	TRBV5-1	.	17	.	TGCGCCAGCAGCTTGATCTTAGCAGGGGTCTCGTACAATGAGCAGTTCTTC	CASSLILAGVSYNEQFF
TRBJ1-1	TRBV7-7	.	13	.	TGTGCCAGCAGCTTAGACAGGGATACTGAAGCTTTCTTT	CASSLDRDTEAFF
TRBJ2-6	TRBV2	.	14	.	TGTGCCAGCAGGAGACTAGCTGGGGCCAACGTCCTGACTTTC	CASRRLAGANVLTF
TRBJ1-1	TRBV29-1	.	14	.	TGCAGCGTTGTAAGAGGGGGAGGCCGCACTGAAGCTTTCTTT	CSVVRGGGRTEAFF
TRBJ1-5	TRBV12-5	.	17	once	TGTGCTAGTGGTTTGGTACGATTGGGGGGCCTTAATCAGCCCCAGCATTTT	CASGLVRLGGLNQPQHF